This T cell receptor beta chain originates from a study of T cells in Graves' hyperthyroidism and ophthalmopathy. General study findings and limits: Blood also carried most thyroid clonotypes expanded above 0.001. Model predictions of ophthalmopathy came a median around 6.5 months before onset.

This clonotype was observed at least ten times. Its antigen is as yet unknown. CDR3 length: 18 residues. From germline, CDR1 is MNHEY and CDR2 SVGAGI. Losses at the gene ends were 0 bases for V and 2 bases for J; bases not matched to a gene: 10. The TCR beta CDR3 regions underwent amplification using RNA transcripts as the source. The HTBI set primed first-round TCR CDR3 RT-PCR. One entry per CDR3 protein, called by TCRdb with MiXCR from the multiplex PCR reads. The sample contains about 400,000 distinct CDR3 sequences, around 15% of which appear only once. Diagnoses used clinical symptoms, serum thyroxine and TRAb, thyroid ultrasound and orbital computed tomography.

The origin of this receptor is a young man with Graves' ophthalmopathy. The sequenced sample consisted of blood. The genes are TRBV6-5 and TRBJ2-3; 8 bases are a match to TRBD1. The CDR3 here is CASSYSKPGTGPTDTQYF. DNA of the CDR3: TGTGCCAGCAGTTACTCGAAACCCGGGACAGGTCCCACAGATACGCAGTATTTT.